This T cell receptor (beta chain) derives from a study of blood T cell repertoires in COVID-19. Study-level background: The United States, Italy and Spain were the sources of the acute and convalescent COVID-19 samples. T cells, B-cell-depleted T cells, or PBMCs provided the cDNA or gDNA that served as material.

In the authors' methods: By means of reference gene primer amplification, nucleated cell counts were estimated. Clones were sequenced by immunoSEQ multiplex PCR, and TCRdb holds only the in-frame ones, with some missing. That table gives V, J and clone size, and the DNA gave D and trimming. The data show 70,000 to 85,000 clones, almost 85% seen once. CDR3 size: 13 residues. V gave up 5 bases and J gave up 4 bases, with 8 bases separating them. The germline V gene has CDR1 SNHLY and CDR2 FYNNEI. The TCR sequence derives from a human donor in a cohort sampled during active COVID-19. The specimen sequenced was peripheral blood. The chain uses TRBV2 and TRBJ2-2, with a weak D call TRBD2 (6 bases). Here the CDR3 DNA reads TGTGCCAGCAGTCGGACTATCACCGGGGAGCTGTTTTTT. Translated: CASSRTITGELFF.